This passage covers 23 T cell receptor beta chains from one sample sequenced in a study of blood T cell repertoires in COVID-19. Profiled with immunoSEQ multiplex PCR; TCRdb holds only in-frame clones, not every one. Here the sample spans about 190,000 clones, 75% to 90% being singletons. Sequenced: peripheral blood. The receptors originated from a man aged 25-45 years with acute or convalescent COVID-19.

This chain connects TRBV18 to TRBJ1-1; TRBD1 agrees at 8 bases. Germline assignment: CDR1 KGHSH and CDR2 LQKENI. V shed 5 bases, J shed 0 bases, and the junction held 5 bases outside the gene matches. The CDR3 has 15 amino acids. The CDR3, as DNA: TGTGCCAGCTCAAATACAGGGGGGGTGAACACTGAAGCTTTCTTT. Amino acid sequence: CASSNTGGVNTEAFF.

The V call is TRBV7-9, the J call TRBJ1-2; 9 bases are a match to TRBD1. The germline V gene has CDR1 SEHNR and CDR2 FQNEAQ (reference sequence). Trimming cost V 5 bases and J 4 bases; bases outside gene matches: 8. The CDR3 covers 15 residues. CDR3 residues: CASSPTGGSVYGYTF. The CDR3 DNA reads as TGTGCCAGCAGCCCTACAGGGGGCTCAGTCTATGGCTACACCTTC.

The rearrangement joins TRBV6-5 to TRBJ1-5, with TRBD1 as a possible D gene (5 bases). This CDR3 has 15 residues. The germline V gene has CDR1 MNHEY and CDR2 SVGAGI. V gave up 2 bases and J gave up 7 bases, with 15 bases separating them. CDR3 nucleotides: TGTGCCAGCAGTTACGCCCAGGGCGGGGGGCAGCCCCAGCATTTT. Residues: CASSYAQGGGQPQHF.

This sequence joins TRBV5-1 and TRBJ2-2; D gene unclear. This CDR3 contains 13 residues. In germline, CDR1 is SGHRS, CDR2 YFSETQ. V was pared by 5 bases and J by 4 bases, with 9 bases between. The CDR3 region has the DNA TGCGCCAGCAGGTCTCTGAGCACCGGGGAGCTGTTTTTT. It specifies CASRSLSTGELFF. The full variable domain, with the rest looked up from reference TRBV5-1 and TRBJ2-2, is KAGVTQTPRYLIKTRGQQVTLSCSPISGHRSVSWYQQTPGQGLQFLFEYFSETQRNKGNFPGRFSGRQFSNSRSEMNVSTLELGDSALYLCASRSLSTGELFFGEGSRLTVL.

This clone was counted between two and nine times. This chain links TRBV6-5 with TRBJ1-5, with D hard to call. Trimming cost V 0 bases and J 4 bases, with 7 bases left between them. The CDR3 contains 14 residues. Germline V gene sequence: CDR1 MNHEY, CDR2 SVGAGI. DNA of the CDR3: TGTGCCAGCAGTTACTCGTCTGCGAATCAGCCCCAGCATTTT. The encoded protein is CASSYSSANQPQHF.

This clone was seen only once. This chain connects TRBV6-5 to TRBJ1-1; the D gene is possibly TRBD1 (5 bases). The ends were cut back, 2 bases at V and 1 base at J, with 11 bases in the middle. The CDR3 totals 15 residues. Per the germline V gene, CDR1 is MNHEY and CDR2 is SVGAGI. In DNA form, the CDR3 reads TGTGCCAGCAGTTACAGGGGTTTGACGAACACTGAAGCTTTCTTT. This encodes CASSYRGLTNTEAFF.

The CDR3 is CASGSGYGYTF. The CDR3, as DNA: TGTGCTAGTGGTTCGGGTTATGGCTACACCTTC. V gene TRBV12-5 combines with J gene TRBJ1-2; D not certain. The CDR3 length is 11 residues. With 4 bases removed from V and 5 bases from J, the gap between germline ends came to 5 bases. Per germline, CDR1 LGHNT and CDR2 FRNRAP.

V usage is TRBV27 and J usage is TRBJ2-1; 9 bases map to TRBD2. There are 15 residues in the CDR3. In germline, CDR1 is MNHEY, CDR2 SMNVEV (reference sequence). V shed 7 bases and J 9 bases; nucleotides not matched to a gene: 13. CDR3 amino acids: CASTGAGGLFSEQFF. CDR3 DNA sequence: TGTGCCAGCACTGGGGCGGGAGGGCTTTTTAGTGAGCAGTTCTTC.

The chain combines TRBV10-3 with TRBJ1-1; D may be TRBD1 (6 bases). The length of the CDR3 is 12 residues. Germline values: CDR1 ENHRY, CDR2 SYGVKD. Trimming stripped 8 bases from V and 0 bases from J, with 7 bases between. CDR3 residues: CAIGQLNTEAFF. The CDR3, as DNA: TGTGCCATCGGACAGTTGAACACTGAAGCTTTCTTT.

Here the CDR3 reads CASSYGGGPVAQHF. The DNA of the CDR3 is TGTGCCAGCAGTTACGGGGGTGGGCCGGTGGCCCAGCATTTT. The rearrangement uses TRBV2 and TRBJ1-5; TRBD1 is a possible D gene (5 bases). V was pared by 5 bases and J by 11 bases, with 19 bases between. Germline V CDR1 and CDR2: SNHLY, FYNNEI. The length of the CDR3 is 14 residues.

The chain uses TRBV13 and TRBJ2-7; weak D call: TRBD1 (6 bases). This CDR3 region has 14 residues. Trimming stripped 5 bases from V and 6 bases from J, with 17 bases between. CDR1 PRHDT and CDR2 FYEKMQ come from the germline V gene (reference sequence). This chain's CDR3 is CASSQINRAVEQYF. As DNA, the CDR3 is TGTGCCAGCAGCCAAATTAACAGGGCTGTCGAGCAGTACTTC.

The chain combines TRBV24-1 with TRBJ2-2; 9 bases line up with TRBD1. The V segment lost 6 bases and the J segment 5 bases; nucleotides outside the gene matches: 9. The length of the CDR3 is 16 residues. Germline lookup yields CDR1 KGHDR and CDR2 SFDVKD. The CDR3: CATSPSGQGMTGELFF. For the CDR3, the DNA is TGTGCCACCAGTCCATCCGGACAGGGGATGACCGGGGAGCTGTTTTTT.

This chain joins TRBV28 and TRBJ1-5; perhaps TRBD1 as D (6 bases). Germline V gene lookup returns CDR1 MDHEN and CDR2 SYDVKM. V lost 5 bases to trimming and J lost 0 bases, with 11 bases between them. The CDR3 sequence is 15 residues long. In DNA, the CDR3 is TGTGCCAGCAGTCGTGGACAGTTTAGCAATCAGCCCCAGCATTTT. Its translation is CASSRGQFSNQPQHF.

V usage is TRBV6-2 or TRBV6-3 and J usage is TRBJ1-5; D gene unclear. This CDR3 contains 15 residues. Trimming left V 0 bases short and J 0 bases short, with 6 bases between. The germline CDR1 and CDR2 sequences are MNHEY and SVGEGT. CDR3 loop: CASSYSQYSNQPQHF. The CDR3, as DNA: TGTGCCAGCAGTTACTCACAGTATAGCAATCAGCCCCAGCATTTT.

The CDR3 nucleotides are TGTGCCAGCAGCGTAAAGGGGGCTGGAAACACCATATATTTT. Translated, it gives CASSVKGAGNTIYF. V usage is TRBV9 and J usage is TRBJ1-3; TRBD1 might be the D (6 bases). Germline V gene lookup returns CDR1 SGDLS and CDR2 YYNGEE. Trimming cost V 1 base and J 2 bases, with 7 bases left between them. CDR3 length: 14 residues.

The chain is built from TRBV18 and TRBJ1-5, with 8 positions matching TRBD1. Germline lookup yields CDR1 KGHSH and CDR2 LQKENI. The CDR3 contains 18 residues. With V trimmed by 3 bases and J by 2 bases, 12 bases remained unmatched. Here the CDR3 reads CASSPQGAIAKGNQPQHF. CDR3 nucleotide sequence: TGTGCCAGCTCACCCCAGGGGGCGATCGCAAAAGGCAATCAGCCCCAGCATTTT.

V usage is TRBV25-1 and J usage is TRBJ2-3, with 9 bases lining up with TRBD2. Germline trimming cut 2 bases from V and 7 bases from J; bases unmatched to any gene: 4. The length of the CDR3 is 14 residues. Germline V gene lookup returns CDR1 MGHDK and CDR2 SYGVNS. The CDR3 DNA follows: TGTGCCAGCAGTGAAGCGGGGGGGTCAAATACGCAGTATTTT. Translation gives CASSEAGGSNTQYF.

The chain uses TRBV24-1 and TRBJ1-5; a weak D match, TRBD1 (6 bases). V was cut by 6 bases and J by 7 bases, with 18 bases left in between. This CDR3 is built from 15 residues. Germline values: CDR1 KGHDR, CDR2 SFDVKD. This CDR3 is CATSSRGAGDQPQHF. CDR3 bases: TGTGCCACCAGTTCGCGGGGGGCAGGCGACCAGCCCCAGCATTTT.

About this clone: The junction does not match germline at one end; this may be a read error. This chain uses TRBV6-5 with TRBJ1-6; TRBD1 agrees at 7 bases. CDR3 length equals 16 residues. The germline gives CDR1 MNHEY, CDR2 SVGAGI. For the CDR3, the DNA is TGTGCCAGCAGCTACTCCCCGGGACAGTGGAATTCACCCCTCCACTTT. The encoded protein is CASSYSPGQWNSPLHF.

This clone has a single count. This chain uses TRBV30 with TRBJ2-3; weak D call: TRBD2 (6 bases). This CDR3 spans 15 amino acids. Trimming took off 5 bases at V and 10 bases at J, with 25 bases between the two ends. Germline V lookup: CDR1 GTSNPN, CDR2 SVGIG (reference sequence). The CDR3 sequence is CAWAGGETTLGAQYF. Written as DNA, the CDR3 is TGTGCCTGGGCGGGCGGGGAAACTACCCTTGGAGCGCAGTATTTT.

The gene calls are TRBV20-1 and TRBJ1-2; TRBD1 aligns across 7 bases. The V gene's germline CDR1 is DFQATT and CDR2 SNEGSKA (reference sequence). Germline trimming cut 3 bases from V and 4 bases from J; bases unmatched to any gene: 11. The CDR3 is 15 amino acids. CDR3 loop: CSASGRQGASYGYTF. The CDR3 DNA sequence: TGCAGTGCTAGTGGTAGACAGGGAGCTAGCTATGGCTACACCTTC.

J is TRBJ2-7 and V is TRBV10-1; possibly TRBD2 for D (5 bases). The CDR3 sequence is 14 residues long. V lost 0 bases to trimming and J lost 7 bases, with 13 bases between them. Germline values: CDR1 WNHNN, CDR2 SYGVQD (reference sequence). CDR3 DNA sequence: TGCGCCAGCAGTGAGTCGATCGGGGTAGGGGAGCAGTACTTC. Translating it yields CASSESIGVGEQYF.

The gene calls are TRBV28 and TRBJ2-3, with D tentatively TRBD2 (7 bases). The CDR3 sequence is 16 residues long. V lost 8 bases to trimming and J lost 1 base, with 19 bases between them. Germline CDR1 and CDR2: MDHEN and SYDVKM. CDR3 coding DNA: TGTGCCAGCGGGGTGGGGGGGGCGCTGGGCACAGATACGCAGTATTTT. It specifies CASGVGGALGTDTQYF.